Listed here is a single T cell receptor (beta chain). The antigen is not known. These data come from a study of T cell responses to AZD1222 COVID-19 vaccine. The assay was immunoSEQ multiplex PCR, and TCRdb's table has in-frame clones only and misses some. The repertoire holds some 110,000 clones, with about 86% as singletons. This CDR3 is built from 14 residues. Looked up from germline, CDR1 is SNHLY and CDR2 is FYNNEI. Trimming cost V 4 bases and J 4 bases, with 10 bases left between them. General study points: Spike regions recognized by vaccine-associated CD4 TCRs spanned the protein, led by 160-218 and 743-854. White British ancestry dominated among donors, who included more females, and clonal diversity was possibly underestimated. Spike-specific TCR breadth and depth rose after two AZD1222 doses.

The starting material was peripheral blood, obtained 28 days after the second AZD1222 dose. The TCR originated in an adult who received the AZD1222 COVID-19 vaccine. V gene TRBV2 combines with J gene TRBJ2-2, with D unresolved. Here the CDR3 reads CASSARERTGELFF. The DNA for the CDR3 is TGTGCCAGCAGTGCTCGTGAGCGCACCGGGGAGCTGTTTTTT.